The source of this T cell receptor beta chain is a study of CD8 T cells in ankylosing spondylitis. Molecular-barcoded quantitative 5'-RACE produced these TCR beta libraries. TCRdb re-called the 5' RACE reads with MiXCR, one entry per CDR3 protein. The sample consists of 250,000 to 350,000 distinct CDR3 sequences, 8% of them appearing once. Findings and limits, study-wide: Reportedly, matched ankylosing spondylitis synovial fluid was significantly enriched for disease-linked clones. The study identified a TCR beta motif of seven or eight highly homologous variants that appeared characteristic of ankylosing spondylitis blood. A CD8+ phenotype characterized the disease-linked clones, which were relatively rare in peripheral blood. Some of the motif variants had earlier been found in reactive arthritis patients' fluid and blood.

The V and J ends lost 1 base and 1 base respectively, with 8 bases between them. The CDR3 runs to 14 residues. CDR1 and CDR2 from the germline V gene are SGHRS and YFSETQ. This clonotype was found many times. The antigen remains undetermined. Sequencing was carried out using blood, either unsorted or a sorted T cell fraction (not recorded which). This chain connects TRBV5-1 to TRBJ1-1, with D uncertain. The clonotype was recovered from a male donor with ankylosing spondylitis. The CDR3 spells CASSLWSGNTEAFF. CDR3 nucleotides: TGCGCCAGCAGCTTGTGGTCGGGGAACACTGAAGCTTTCTTT. The full variable domain, in which reference TRBV5-1 and TRBJ1-1 provide the parts outside the CDR3, is KAGVTQTPRYLIKTRGQQVTLSCSPISGHRSVSWYQQTPGQGLQFLFEYFSETQRNKGNFPGRFSGRQFSNSRSEMNVSTLELGDSALYLCASSLWSGNTEAFFGQGTRLTVV.